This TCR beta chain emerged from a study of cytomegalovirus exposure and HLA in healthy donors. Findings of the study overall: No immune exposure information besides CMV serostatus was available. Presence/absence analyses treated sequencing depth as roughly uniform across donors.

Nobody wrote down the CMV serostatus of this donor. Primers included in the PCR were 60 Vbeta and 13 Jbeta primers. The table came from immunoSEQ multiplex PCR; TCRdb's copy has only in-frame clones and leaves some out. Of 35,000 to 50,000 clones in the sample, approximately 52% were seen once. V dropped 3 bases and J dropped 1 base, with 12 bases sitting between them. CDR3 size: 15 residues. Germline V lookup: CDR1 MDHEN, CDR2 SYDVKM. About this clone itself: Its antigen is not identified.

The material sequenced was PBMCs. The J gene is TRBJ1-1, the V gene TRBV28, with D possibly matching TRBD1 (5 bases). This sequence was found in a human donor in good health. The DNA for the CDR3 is TGTGCCAGCAGTTTTCAACAAACAGGGAACACTGAAGCTTTCTTT. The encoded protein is CASSFQQTGNTEAFF.